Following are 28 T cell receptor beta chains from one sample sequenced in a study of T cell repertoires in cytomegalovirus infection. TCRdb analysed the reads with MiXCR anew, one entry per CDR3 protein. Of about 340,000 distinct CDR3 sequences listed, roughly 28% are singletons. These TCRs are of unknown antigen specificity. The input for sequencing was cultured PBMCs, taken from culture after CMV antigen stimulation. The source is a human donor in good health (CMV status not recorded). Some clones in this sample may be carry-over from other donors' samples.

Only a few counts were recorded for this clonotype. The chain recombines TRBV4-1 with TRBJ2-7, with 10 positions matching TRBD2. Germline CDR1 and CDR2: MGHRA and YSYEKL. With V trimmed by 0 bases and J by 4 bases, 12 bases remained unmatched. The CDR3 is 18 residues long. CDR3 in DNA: TGCGCCAGCAGCCAAGATTTTGGGACTAGCGAACTTATTTACGAGCAGTACTTC. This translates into CASSQDFGTSELIYEQYF.

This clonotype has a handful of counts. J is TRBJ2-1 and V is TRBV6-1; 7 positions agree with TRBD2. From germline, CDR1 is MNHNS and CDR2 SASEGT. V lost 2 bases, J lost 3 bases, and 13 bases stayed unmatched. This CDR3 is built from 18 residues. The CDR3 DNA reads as TGTGCCAGCAGTGAATCCCCGGGGGGTGTCGGGGTCTACAATGAGCAGTTCTTC. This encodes CASSESPGGVGVYNEQFF.

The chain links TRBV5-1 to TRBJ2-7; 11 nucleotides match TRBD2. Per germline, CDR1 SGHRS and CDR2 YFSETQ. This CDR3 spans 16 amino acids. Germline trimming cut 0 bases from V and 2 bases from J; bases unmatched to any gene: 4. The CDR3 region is CASSLAGLAAPYEQYF. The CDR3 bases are TGCGCCAGCAGCTTGGCGGGACTAGCGGCTCCCTACGAGCAGTACTTC.

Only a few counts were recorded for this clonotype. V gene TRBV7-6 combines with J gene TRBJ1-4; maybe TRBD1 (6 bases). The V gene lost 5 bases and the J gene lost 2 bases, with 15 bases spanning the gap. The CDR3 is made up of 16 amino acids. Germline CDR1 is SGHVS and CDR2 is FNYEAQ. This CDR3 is CASSGYRDGTNEKLFF. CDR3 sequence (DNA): TGTGCCAGCAGCGGATACAGGGACGGGACTAATGAAAAACTGTTTTTT.

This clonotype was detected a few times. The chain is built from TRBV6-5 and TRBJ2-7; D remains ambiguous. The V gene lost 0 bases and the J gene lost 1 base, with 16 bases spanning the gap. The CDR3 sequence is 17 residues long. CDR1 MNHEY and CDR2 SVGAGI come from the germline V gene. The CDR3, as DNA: TGTGCCAGCAGTTACTCGAAAAGGGATTCCATTTCCTACGAGCAGTACTTC. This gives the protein CASSYSKRDSISYEQYF.

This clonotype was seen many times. CDR3 DNA: TGTGCCAGCAGTGTCGGGACAGGGAGTTTGCGTACCGGGGAGCTGTTTTTT. It translates to CASSVGTGSLRTGELFF. This rearrangement joins TRBV7-2 to TRBJ2-2; 9 nucleotides match TRBD1. V lost 6 bases and J lost 5; bases outside the gene matches: 13. The CDR3 is made up of 17 amino acids. Germline V gives CDR1 SGHTA, CDR2 FQGNSA.

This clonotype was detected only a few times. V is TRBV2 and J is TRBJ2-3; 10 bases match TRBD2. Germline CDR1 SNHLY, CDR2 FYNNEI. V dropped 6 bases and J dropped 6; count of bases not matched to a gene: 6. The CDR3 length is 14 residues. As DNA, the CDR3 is TGTGCCAGCAGGAAGCGGGGGGGCTCGGATACGCAGTATTTT. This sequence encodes CASRKRGGSDTQYF.

CDR3 residues: CASRGTSYTGELFF. The DNA of the CDR3 is TGTGCCAGCCGGGGGACTAGCTACACCGGGGAGCTGTTTTTT. The rearrangement uses TRBV28 and TRBJ2-2; 9 bases align to TRBD2. V lost 8 bases and J lost 3; bases outside the gene matches: 4. Per the germline V gene, CDR1 is MDHEN and CDR2 is SYDVKM. The CDR3 length is 14 residues.

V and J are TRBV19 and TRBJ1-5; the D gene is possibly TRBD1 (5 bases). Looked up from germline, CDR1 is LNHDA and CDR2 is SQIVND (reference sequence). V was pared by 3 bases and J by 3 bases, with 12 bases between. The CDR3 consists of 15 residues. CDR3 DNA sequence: TGTGCCAGTAGTATCGGGCAGGGAAACAATCAGCCCCAGCATTTT. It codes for CASSIGQGNNQPQHF.

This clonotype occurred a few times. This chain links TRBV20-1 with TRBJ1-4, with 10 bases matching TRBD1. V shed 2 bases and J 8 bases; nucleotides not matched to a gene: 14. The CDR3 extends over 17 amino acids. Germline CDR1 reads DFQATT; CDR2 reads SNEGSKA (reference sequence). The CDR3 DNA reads TGCAGTGCTAGATCTTCCGAACCGGGACAGGGGAGGGAAAAACTGTTTTTT. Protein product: CSARSSEPGQGREKLFF.

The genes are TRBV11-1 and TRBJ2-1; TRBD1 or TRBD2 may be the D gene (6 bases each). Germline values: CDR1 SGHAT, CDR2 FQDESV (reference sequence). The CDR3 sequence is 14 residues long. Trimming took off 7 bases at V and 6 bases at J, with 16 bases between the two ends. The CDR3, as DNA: TGTGCCAGCACCCCAGGGGTGGGGGGCAATGAGCAGTTCTTC. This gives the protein CASTPGVGGNEQFF.

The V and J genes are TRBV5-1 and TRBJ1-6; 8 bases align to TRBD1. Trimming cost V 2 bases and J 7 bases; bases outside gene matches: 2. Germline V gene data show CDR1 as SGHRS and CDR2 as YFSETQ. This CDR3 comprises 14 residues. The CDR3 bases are TGCGCCAGCAGCTTTAGGACAGGGAATTCACCCCTCCACTTT. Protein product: CASSFRTGNSPLHF.

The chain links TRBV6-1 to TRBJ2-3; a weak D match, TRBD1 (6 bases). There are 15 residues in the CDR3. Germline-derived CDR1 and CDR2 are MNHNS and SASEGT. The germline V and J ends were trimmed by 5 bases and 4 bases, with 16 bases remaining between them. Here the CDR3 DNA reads TGTGCCAGCAGTCTGAGGGGACACGACGCAGATACGCAGTATTTT. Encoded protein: CASSLRGHDADTQYF.

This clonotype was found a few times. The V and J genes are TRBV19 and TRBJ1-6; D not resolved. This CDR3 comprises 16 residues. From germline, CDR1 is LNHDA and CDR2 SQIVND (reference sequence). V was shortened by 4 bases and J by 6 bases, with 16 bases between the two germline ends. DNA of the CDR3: TGTGCCAGTAGTACCGGCGGACGGCTTCTTAATTCACCCCTCCACTTT. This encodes CASSTGGRLLNSPLHF.

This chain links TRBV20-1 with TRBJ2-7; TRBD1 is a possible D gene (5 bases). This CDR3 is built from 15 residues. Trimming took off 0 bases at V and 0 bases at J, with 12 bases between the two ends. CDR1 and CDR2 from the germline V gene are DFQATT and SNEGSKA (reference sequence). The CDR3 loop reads CSAREGQGLSYEQYF. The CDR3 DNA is TGCAGTGCTAGAGAGGGGCAGGGCCTCTCCTACGAGCAGTACTTC.

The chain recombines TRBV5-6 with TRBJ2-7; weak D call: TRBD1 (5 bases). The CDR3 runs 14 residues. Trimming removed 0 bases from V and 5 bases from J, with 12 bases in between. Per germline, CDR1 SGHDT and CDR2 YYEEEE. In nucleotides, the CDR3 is TGTGCCAGCAGCTTGGGGGGCAGGGTGGACGAGCAGTACTTC. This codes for CASSLGGRVDEQYF.

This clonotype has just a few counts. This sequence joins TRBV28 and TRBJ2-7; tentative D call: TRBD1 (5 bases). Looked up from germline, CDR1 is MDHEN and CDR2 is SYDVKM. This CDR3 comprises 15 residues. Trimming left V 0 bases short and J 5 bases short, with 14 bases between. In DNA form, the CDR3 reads TGTGCCAGCAGTTTATGGACTCGGCCACAGGACGAGCAGTACTTC. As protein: CASSLWTRPQDEQYF.

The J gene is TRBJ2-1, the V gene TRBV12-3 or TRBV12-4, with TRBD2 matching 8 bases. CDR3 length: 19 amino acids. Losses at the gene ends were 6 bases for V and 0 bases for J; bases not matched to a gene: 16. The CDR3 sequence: CASSRPGRALRGSYNEQFF. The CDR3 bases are TGTGCCAGCAGCCGGCCCGGGAGGGCCTTAAGAGGCTCCTACAATGAGCAGTTCTTC.

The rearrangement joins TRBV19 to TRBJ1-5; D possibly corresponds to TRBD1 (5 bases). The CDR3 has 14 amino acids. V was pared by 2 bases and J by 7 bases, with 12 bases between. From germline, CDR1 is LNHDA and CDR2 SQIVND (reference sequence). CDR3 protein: CASSIRQGGQPQHF. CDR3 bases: TGTGCCAGTAGTATAAGGCAGGGCGGGCAGCCCCAGCATTTT.

The chain's CDR3 is CASSSIAYTEAFF. The CDR3 DNA reads as TGTGCCAGCAGCTCCATTGCCTACACTGAAGCTTTCTTT. The chain links TRBV7-3 to TRBJ1-1; unclear D gene. CDR3 length: 13 amino acids. Looked up from germline, CDR1 is SGHTA and CDR2 is FQGTGA. The V end lost 4 bases, the J end lost 3 bases, and 9 bases lay between the germline ends.

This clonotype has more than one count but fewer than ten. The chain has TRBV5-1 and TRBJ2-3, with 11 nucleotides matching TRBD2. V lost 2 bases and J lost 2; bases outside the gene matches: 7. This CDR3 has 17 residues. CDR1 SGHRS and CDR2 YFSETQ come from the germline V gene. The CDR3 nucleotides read TGCGCCAGCAGCTTTACTAGCGGGAGAGGAGTCACAGATACGCAGTATTTT. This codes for CASSFTSGRGVTDTQYF. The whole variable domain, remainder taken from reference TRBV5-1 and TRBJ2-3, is KAGVTQTPRYLIKTRGQQVTLSCSPISGHRSVSWYQQTPGQGLQFLFEYFSETQRNKGNFPGRFSGRQFSNSRSEMNVSTLELGDSALYLCASSFTSGRGVTDTQYFGPGTRLTVL.

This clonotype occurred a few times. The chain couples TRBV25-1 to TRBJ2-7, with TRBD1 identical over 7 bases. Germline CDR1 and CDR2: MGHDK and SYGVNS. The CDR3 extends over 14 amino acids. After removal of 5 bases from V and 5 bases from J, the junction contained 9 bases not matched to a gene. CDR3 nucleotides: TGTGCCAGCAGTCAACAGGGGCCGAGGCACGAGCAGTACTTC. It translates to CASSQQGPRHEQYF.

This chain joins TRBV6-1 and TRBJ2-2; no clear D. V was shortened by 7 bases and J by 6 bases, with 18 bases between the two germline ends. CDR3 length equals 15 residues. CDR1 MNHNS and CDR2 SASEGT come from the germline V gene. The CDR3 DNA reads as TGTGCCAGCAACCCGACCCTCCCTCCGGCCGGGGAGCTGTTTTTT. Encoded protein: CASNPTLPPAGELFF.

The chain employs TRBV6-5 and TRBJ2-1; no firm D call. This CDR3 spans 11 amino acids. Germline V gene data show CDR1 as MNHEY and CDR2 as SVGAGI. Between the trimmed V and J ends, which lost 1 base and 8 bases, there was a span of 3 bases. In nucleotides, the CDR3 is TGTGCCAGCAGTTACTTCGATGAGCAGTTCTTC. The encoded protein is CASSYFDEQFF.

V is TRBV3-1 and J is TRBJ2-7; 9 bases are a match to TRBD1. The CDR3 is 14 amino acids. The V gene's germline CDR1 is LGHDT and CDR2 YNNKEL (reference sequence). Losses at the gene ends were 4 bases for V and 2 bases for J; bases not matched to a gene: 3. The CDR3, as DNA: TGTGCCAGCAGCCGGACAGGGGACCCCTACGAGCAGTACTTC. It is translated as CASSRTGDPYEQYF.

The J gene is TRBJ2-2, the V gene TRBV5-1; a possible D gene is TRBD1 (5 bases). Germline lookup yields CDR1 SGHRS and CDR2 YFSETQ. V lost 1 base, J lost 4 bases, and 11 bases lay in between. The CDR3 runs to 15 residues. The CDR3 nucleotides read TGCGCCAGCAGCTTGTCCAGGGCAGTCACCGGGGAGCTGTTTTTT. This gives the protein CASSLSRAVTGELFF.

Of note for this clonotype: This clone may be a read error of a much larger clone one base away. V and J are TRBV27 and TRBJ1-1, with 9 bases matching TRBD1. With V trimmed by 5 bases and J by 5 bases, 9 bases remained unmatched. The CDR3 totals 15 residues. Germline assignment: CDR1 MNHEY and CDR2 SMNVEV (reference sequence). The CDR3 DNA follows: TGTGCCAGCAGTGCCCCGACAGGGGGTAAGACTGAAGCTTTCTTT. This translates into CASSAPTGGKTEAFF.

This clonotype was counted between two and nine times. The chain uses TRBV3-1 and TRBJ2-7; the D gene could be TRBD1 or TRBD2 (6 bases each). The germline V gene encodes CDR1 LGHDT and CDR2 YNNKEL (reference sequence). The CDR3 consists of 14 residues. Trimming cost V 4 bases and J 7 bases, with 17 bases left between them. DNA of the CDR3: TGTGCCAGCAGCCTCCTAACGGGGGCGGGGGAGCAGTACTTC. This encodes CASSLLTGAGEQYF.